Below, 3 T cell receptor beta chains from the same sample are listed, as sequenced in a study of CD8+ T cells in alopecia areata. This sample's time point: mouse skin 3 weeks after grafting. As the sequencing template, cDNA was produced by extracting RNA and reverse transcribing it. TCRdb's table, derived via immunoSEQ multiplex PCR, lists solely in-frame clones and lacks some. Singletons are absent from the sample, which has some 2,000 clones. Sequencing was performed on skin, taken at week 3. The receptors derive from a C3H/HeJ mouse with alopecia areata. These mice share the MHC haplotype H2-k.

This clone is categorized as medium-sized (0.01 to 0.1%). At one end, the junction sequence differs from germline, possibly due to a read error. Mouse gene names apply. The CDR3 spells CASSDEGLGSSYEQYF. CDR3 DNA, as far as it was read: TGTGCCAGCAGCGATGAGGGACTGGGGAGCTCCTAT. The chain joins TRBV13-3 to TRBJ2-7; 10 bases are a match to TRBD2. The read ends 4 residues shy of where the CDR3 ends; the end is completed using the germline J gene. The CDR3 has 16 residues. The germline V gene has CDR1 NNHDY and CDR2 SYVADS.

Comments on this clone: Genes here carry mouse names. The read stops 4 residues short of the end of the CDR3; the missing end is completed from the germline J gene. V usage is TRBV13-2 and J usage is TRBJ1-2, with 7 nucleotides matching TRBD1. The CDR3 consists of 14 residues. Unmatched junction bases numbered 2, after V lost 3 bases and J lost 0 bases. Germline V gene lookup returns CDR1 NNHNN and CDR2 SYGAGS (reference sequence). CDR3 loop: CASGGGQTNSDYTF. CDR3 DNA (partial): TGTGCCAGCGGTGGGGGACAGACAAACTCC.

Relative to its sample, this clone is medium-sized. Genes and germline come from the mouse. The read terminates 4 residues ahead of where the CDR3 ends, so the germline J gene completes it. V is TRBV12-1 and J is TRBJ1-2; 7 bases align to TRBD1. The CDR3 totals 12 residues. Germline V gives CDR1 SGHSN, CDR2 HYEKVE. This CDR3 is CASSLGQSDYTF. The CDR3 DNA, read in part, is TGTGCCAGCTCACTGGGACAGTCC. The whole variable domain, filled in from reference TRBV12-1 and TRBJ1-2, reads DSGVVQSPRHIIKEKGGRSVLTCIPISGHSNVVWYQQTLGKELKFLIQHYEKVERDKGFLPSRFSVQQFDDYHSEMNMSALELEDSAMYFCASSLGQSDYTFGSGTRLLVI.